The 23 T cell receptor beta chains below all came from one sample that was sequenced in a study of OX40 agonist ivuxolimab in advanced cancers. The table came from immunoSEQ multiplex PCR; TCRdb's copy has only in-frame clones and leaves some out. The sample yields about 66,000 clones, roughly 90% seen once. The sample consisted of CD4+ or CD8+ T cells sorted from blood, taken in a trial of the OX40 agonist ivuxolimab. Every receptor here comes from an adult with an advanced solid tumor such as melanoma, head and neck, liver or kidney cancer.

Here the CDR3 DNA reads TGTGCCAGCAGATCTATGGGGGGGCGCGAGCAGTACTTC. It codes for CASRSMGGREQYF. The chain recombines TRBV27 with TRBJ2-7, with D perhaps TRBD2 (7 bases). The CDR3 runs to 13 residues. The germline V gene has CDR1 MNHEY and CDR2 SMNVEV (reference sequence). Trimming took off 6 bases at V and 6 bases at J, with 15 bases between the two ends.

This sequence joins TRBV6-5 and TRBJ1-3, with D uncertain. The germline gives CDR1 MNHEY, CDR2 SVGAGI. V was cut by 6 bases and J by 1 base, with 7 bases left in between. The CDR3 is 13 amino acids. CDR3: CASSTRSGNTIYF. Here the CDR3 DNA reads TGTGCCAGCAGCACAAGGTCTGGAAACACCATATATTTT.

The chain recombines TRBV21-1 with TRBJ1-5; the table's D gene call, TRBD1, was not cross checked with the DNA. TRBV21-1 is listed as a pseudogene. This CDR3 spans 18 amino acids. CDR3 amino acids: CATLRRTGIIYSNQPQHF. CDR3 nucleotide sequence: TGTGCCACCCTACGACGGACAGGGATTATTTATAGCAATCAGCCCCAGCATTTT.

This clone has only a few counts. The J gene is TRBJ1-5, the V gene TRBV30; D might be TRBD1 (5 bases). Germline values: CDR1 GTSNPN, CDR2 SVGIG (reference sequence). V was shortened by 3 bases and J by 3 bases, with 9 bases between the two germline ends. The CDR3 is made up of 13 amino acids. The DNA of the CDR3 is TGTGCCTGGAGCGGGGGTCCCAATCAGCCCCAGCATTTT. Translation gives CAWSGGPNQPQHF.

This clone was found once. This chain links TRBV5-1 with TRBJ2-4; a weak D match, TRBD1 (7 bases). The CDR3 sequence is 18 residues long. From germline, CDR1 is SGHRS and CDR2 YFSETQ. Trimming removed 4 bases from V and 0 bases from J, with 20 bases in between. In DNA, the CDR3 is TGCGCCAGCAGCCCCGGACAGGAGGGGGTTATAGCCAAAAACATTCAGTACTTC. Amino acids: CASSPGQEGVIAKNIQYF.

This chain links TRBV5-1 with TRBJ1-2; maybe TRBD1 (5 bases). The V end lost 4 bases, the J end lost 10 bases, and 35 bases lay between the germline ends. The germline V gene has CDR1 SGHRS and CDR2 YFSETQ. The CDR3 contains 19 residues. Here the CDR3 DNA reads TGCGCCAGCAGCCAAGATACCGGGACCCACTCCTATTCATCTACCTACTACACCTTC. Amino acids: CASSQDTGTHSYSSTYYTF.

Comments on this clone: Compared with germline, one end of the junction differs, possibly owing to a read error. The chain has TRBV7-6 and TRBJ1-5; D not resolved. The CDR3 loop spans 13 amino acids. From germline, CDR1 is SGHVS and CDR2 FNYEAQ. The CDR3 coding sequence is TGTGCCAGCAGTTTAGCAGAGGATCAGCCCCAGCATTTT. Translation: CASSLAEDQPQHF.

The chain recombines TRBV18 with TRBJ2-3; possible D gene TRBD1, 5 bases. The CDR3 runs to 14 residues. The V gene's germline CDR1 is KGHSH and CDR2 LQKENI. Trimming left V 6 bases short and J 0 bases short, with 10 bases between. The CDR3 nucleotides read TGTGCCAGCTCGCAAGGGGCCAGCACAGATACGCAGTATTTT. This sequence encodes CASSQGASTDTQYF.

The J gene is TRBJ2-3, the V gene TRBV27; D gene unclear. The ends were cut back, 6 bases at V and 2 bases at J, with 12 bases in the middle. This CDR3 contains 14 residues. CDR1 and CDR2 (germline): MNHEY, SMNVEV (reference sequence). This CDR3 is CASRMDRSTDTQYF. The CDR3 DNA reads TGTGCCAGCAGGATGGACCGGTCCACAGATACGCAGTATTTT.

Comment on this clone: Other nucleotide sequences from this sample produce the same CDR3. The CDR3 coding sequence is TGTGCCAGTAGTATAGGAGATACGCAGTATTTT. It codes for CASSIGDTQYF. V usage is TRBV19 and J usage is TRBJ2-3, with unresolved D. Germline values: CDR1 LNHDA, CDR2 SQIVND (reference sequence). The V and J ends lost 1 base and 5 bases respectively, with 1 base between them. This CDR3 has 11 amino acids.

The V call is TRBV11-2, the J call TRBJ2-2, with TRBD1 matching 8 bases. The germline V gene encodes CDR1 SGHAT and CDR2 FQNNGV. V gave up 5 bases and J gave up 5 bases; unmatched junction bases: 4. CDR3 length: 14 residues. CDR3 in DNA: TGTGCCAGCAGCCTCCGGACAGGGACCGGGGAGCTGTTTTTT. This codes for CASSLRTGTGELFF.

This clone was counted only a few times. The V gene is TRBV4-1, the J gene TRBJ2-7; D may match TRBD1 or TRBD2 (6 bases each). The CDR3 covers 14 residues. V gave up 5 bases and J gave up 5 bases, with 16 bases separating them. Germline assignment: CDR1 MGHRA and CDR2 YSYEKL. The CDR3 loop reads CASSLQTEGDEQYF. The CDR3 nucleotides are TGCGCCAGCAGCTTACAAACGGAGGGGGACGAGCAGTACTTC.

The CDR3 region is CSVEEITDTQYF. CDR3 bases: TGCAGCGTTGAAGAGATTACAGATACGCAGTATTTT. The genes are TRBV29-1 and TRBJ2-3; D uncertain. The length of the CDR3 is 12 residues. Germline V CDR1 and CDR2: SQVTM, ANQGSEA. V was shortened by 0 bases and J by 3 bases, with 4 bases between the two germline ends.

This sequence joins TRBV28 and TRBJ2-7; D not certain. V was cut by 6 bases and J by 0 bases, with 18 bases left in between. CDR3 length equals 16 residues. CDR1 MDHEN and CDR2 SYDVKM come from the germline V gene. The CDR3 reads CASSLSGHRGSYEQYF. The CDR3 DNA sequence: TGTGCCAGCAGCCTCAGTGGGCACCGCGGCTCCTACGAGCAGTACTTC.

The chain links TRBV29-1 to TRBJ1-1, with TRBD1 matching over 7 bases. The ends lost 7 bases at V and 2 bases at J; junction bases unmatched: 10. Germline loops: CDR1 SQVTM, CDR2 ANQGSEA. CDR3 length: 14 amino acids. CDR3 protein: CSGNQGGSNTEAFF. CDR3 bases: TGCAGCGGAAACCAGGGGGGAAGTAACACTGAAGCTTTCTTT.

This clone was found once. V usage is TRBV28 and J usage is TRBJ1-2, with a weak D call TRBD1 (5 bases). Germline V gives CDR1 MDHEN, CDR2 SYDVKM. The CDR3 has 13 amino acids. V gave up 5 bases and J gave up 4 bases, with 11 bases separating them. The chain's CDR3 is CASSEGGGYGYTF. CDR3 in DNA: TGTGCCAGCAGTGAAGGCGGGGGCTATGGCTACACCTTC.

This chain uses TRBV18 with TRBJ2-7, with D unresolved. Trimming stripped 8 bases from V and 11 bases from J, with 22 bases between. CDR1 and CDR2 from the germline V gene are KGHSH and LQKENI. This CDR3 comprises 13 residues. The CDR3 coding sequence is TGTGCCAGCACCGGCTTGAAGGCCGACCGTAAGTACTTC. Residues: CASTGLKADRKYF.

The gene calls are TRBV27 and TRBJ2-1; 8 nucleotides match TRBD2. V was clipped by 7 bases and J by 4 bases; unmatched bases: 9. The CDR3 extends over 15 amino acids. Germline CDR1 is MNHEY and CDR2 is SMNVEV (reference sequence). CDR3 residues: CASNAGGTEYNEQFF. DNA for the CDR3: TGTGCCAGCAATGCGGGAGGAACAGAATACAATGAGCAGTTCTTC.

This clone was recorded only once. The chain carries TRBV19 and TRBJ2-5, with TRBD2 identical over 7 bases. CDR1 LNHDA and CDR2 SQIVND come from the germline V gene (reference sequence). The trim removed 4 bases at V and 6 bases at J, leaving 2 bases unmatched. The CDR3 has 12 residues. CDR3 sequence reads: CASSSGSQTQYF. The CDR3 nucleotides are TGTGCCAGTAGTAGCGGGAGCCAGACCCAGTACTTC. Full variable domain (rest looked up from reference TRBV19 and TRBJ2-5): DGGITQSPKYLFRKEGQNVTLSCEQNLNHDAMYWYRQDPGQGLRLIYYSQIVNDFQKGDIAEGYSVSREKKESFPLTVTSAQKNPTAFYLCASSSGSQTQYFGPGTRLLVL.

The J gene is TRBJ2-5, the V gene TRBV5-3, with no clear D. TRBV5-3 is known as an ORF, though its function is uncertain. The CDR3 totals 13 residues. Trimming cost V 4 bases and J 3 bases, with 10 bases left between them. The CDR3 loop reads CARSGWTEETQYF. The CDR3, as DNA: TGTGCCAGAAGCGGGTGGACGGAAGAGACCCAGTACTTC.

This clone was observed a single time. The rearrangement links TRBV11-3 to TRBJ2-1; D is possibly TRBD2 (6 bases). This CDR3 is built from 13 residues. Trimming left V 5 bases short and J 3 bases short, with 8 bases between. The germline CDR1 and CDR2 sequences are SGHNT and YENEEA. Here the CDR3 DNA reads TGTGCCAGCAGCCGGGAGCTCTACAATGAGCAGTTCTTC. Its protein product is CASSRELYNEQFF.

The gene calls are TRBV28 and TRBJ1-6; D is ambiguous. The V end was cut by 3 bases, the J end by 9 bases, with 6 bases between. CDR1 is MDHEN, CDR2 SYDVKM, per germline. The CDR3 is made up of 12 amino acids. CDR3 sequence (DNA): TGTGCCAGCAGTTTTGAGGGTTCACCCCTCCACTTT. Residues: CASSFEGSPLHF.

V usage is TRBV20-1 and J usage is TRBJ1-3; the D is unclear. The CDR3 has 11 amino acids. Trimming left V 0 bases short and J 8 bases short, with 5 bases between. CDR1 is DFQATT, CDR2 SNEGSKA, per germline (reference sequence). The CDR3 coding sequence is TGCAGTGCTAGAGATTGGGACACCATATATTTT. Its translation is CSARDWDTIYF.